These T cell receptor beta chains were read from a single sample in a study of blood T cells in healthy people across ages. TCRdb re-analysed the 5' RACE reads in MiXCR, keeping a single row per CDR3 protein. Found here are roughly 1,800,000 distinct CDR3 sequences, approximately 50% of them singletons; the top ten hold approximately 2.1%. Sequencing was done on a sample of blood. All receptors come from a woman between 35 and 50 years old in good health. Each CDR3 is given with its conserved first and last residue. The D gene is left open where the match is weak. Size values are once, few and many counts, or a class for expanded clones, and some rows have none.

. TRBJ2-7 TRBD2 TRBV5-1 CASSLDLAGVDEQYF TGCGCCAGCAGCTTGGATCTAGCGGGGGTTGACGAGCAGTACTTC
. TRBJ2-7 TRBD1 TRBV6-5 CASRQQGGPYEQYF TGTGCCAGCAGGCAACAGGGGGGTCCCTACGAGCAGTACTTC
few TRBJ2-3 TRBD2 TRBV4-3 CASSQEVSGLAGGSSVDTQYF TGCGCCAGCAGCCAAGAAGTTTCGGGACTAGCGGGGGGGTCCTCAGTAGATACGCAGTATTTT
few TRBJ2-5 TRBD1 TRBV19 CASNRDREETQYF TGTGCCAGTAACCGGGACAGGGAAGAGACCCAGTACTTC
. TRBJ1-5 . TRBV27 CASSPPGMTQHF TGTGCCAGCAGCCCTCCGGGGATGACCCAGCATTTT
. TRBJ2-5 TRBD2 TRBV11-2 CASSTSDSGGSETQYF TGTGCCAGCAGCACATCAGATAGCGGGGGTAGCGAGACCCAGTACTTC
. TRBJ2-7 TRBD2 TRBV4-2 CASSRSGGLAGYEQYF TGTGCCAGCAGCCGATCGGGGGGACTAGCGGGGTACGAGCAGTACTTC
. TRBJ2-7 . TRBV20-1 CSADAGFEQYF TGCAGTGCGGATGCAGGGTTCGAGCAGTACTTC
. TRBJ1-6 . TRBV6-6 CASSPADRIANSPLHF TGTGCCAGCAGCCCCGCCGACAGAATAGCTAATTCACCCCTCCACTTT
once TRBJ2-1 TRBD2 TRBV9 CASSVESGGAWNEQFF TGTGCCAGCAGCGTAGAGTCCGGGGGGGCATGGAATGAGCAGTTCTTC
. TRBJ1-2 . TRBV25-1 CASSEWADRYTF TGTGCCAGCAGTGAATGGGCCGATAGATACACCTTC
few TRBJ2-5 TRBD2 TRBV10-3 CAIGGLGLAKETQYF TGTGCCATCGGTGGACTTGGACTAGCGAAAGAGACCCAGTACTTC
few TRBJ2-6 . TRBV20-1 CSARVQVSGANVLTF TGCAGTGCTAGAGTTCAGGTCTCTGGGGCCAACGTCCTGACTTTC